This T cell receptor (beta chain) is drawn from a study of T cells in localized non-small cell lung cancer. Study findings and constraints: The study sequenced only one region of the tumor. As a result, intratumor heterogeneity could not be excluded and remains possible. Turning up in adjacent lung were a median approximately 50 of the top 100 tumor clones.

With regard to this clone: Its antigen remains unknown.

The germline V gene has CDR1 LNHDA and CDR2 SQIVND (reference sequence). The CDR3 runs 15 residues. V was shortened by 6 bases and J by 0 bases, with 12 bases between the two germline ends. Using immunoSEQ multiplex PCR, the repertoire was profiled, and TCRdb retains in-frame clones only, with some absent. The sample holds roughly 66,000 clones; around 90% are singletons and the top ten take under 2.5%. Sequenced here: peripheral blood, sampled before any cancer treatment. The chain links TRBV19 to TRBJ2-1; a possible D gene is TRBD1 (5 bases). This TCR derives from a woman aged 35 to 70 with stage I lung adenocarcinoma. CDR3: CASRDSKFSYNEQFF. CDR3 bases: TGTGCCAGTAGAGACAGTAAATTCTCCTACAATGAGCAGTTCTTC.